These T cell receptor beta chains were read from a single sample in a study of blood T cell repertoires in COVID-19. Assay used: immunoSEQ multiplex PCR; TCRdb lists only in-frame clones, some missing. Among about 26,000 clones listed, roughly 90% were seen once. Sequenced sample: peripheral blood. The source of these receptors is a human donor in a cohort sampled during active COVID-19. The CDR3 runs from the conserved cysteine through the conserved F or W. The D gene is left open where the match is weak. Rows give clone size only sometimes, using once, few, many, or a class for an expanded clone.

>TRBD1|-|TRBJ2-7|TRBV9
TGTGCCAGCAGCGTAGGAGCCGGGACAGGCCAGCTCTACGAGCAGTACTTC
CASSVGAGTGQLYEQYF
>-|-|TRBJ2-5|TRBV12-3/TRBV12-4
TGTGCCAGCAGGCGGGATCCCCAAGAGACCCAGTACTTC
CASRRDPQETQYF
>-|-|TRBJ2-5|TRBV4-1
TGCGCCAGCAGCTCCCGAGACCAAGAGACCCAGTACTTC
CASSSRDQETQYF
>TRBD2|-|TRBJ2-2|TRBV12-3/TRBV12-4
TGTGCCAGCAACCGGGGGGGAGCCGGGGAGCTGTTTTTT
CASNRGGAGELFF
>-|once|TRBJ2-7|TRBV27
TGTGCCAGCAGTTTATTCCTAGGGGTGATCGAGCAGTACTTC
CASSLFLGVIEQYF
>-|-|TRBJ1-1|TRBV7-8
TGTGCCAGCAGCTTCTTCGGGAGTAAGAACACTGAAGCTTTCTTT
CASSFFGSKNTEAFF
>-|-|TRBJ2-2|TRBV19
TGTGCCAGTAGGGTGGGTGGGGCATCGGCCGGGGAGCTGTTTTTT
CASRVGGASAGELFF
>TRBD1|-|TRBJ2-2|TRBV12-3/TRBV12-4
TGTGCCAGCAGTTGGACAGGGGCCGGGGAGCTGTTTTTT
CASSWTGAGELFF
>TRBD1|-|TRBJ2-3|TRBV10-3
TGTGCCACAAGGGACAGGGCCGTAGATACGCAGTATTTT
CATRDRAVDTQYF
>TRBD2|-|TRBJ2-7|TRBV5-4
TGTGCCAGCAGCTTGGGGGACAGCGTGAGTAGCGGGAGATCCTACGAGCAGTACTTC
CASSLGDSVSSGRSYEQYF
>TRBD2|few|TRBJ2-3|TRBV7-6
TGTGCCAGCAGTCATAGACTAGCGGGGGGCGTAGATACGCAGTATTTT
CASSHRLAGGVDTQYF
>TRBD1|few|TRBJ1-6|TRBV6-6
TGTGCCAGCAGACGAAAACCGGGCAGGGGGCTGGAGTCACCCCTCCACTTT
CASRRKPGRGLESPLHF
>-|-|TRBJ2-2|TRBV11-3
TGTGCCAGCAGCTTAGTGAGGTCCGGGGAGCTGTTTTTT
CASSLVRSGELFF
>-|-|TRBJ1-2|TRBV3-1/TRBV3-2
TGTGCCAGCAGCCGGGACACCTATGGCTACACCTTC
CASSRDTYGYTF
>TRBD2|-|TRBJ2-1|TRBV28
TGTGCCAGCATGGCTAGCGGGGCTCTAAAGGAGCAGTTCTTC
CASMASGALKEQFF
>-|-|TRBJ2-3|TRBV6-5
TGTGCCAGCAGCATAGATTACAGAGATACGCAGTATTTT
CASSIDYRDTQYF
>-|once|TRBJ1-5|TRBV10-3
TGTGCCAGCCGACACGAACCCCTCAATCAGCCCCAGCATTTT
CASRHEPLNQPQHF
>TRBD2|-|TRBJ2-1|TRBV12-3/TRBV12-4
TGTGCCAGTTCACGGACTAGCGAAAATGAGCAGTTCTTC
CASSRTSENEQFF
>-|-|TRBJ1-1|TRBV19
TGTGCCAGTAAGGACCCAGGGAGGTGGGCTTTCTTT
CASKDPGRWAFF
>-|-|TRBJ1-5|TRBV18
TGTGCCAGCTCACCACCGGGGGGTCAGCCCCAGCATTTT
CASSPPGGQPQHF
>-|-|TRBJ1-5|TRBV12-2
TGTGCAAGTCGCTTAGCAGCGGGGGCTAAGGAGCCCCAGCATTTT
CASRLAAGAKEPQHF
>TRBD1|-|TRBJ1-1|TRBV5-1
TGCGCCAGCGAGACGAGGGACAGCATGAACACTGAAGCTTTCTTT
CASETRDSMNTEAFF
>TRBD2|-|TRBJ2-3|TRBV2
TGTGCCAGCAGGCTGAGCGGGGGGTACACAGATACGCAGTATTTT
CASRLSGGYTDTQYF
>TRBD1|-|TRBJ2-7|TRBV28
TGTGCCAGCAGGTTGACAGGGAAATACGAGCAGTACTTC
CASRLTGKYEQYF
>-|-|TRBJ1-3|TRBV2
TGTGCCAGCAGCGAGGGAGGGATAGGAAACACCATATATTTT
CASSEGGIGNTIYF
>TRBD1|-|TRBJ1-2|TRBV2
TGTGCCAGCAGAGAAAACCGGGACAGTTCAACTGGCTACACCTTC
CASRENRDSSTGYTF
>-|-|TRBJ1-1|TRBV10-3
TGTGCCATCAGTGAGTCGACGGGGGAAGCTTTCTTT
CAISESTGEAFF
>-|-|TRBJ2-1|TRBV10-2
TGCGCCAGCAGTGACACTGGCGGGCCAAACAATGAGCAGTTCTTC
CASSDTGGPNNEQFF
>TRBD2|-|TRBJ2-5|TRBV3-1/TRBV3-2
TGTGCCAGCAGCCAGATGAGAGGGTATAGCGGGGGGGCACAAGAGACCCAGTACTTC
CASSQMRGYSGGAQETQYF
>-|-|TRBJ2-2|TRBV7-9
TGTGCCAGCAGCCTAGAACTAACGACCGGGGAGCTGTTTTTT
CASSLELTTGELFF
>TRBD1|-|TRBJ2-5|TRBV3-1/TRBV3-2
TGTGCCAGCAGTCAAGGACAGGGCGTTTCAGAGACCCAGTACTTC
CASSQGQGVSETQYF
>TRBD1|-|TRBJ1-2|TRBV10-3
TGTGCCATCAGTGAGTCGAGGGGCAGGGGGGTACCCTTCTATGGCTACACCTTC
CAISESRGRGVPFYGYTF
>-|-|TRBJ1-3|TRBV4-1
TGCGCCAGCAGCCACCTTCTCAGGGGAACCTCTGGAAACACCATATATTTT
CASSHLLRGTSGNTIYF
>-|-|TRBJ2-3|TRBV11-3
TGTGCCAGCAGCGTCCAGGGGGATACGCAGTATTTT
CASSVQGDTQYF
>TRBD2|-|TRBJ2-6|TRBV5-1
TGCGCCTCCTCAGGCGGGGGCTCTGGGGCCAACGTCCTGACTTTC
CASSGGGSGANVLTF
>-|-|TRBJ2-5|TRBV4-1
TGCGCCAGCAGCCAAGTACAGGGAGAGACCCAGTACTTC
CASSQVQGETQYF
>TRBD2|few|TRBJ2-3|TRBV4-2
TGTGCCAGCAGCCAAGTGCGGGGGGGAACAGATACGCAGTATTTT
CASSQVRGGTDTQYF
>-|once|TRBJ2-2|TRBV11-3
TGTGCCAGCAGCTTATCCGGGACAGGGGAGCTGTTTTTT
CASSLSGTGELFF
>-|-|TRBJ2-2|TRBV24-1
TGTGCCACCCCCAGGTCCTCGAACACCGGGGAGCTGTTTTTT
CATPRSSNTGELFF
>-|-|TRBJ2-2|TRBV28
TGTGCCAGCAGCCTCAACACCGGGGAGCTGTTTTTT
CASSLNTGELFF
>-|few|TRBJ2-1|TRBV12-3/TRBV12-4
TGTGCCAGCAGTTCGGGTCCCTCATCGGAGCAGTTCTTC
CASSSGPSSEQFF
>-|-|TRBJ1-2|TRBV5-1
TGCGCCAGCAGCTTGGGCGGCTATGGCTACACCTTC
CASSLGGYGYTF
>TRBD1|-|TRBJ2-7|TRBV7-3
TGTGCCAGCAGCTTAGACAGGGCACCTTCTTACGAGCAGTACTTC
CASSLDRAPSYEQYF
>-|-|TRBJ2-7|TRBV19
TGTGCCAGTAGTATAGCCGGGACACCTTCCTACGAGCAGTACTTC
CASSIAGTPSYEQYF